Sequencing of this TCR beta chain was carried out in a study of shared T cell receptors in the human thymus. This clone was seen just once. The repertoire was sequenced with immunoSEQ multiplex PCR; TCRdb's copy has only in-frame clones and lacks some. The sample has some 660,000 clones; around 87% are singletons. The CDR3 is made up of 17 amino acids. V lost 3 bases and J lost 2; bases outside the gene matches: 12. CDR1 is SGHRS and CDR2 is YFSETQ in the germline V gene. This sample also belongs to another study, concerning human thymus T cells. From that report: Samples came from healthy Finnish infants during open corrective cardiac surgery. Corrective heart surgery yielded resections, and these provided the thymus tissue. Gene usage for V and J segments appeared biased in thymic and blood repertoires. Overlap was high between thymic repertoires from unrelated individuals, as reported in related research.

The sequenced sample was thymocytes. V and J are TRBV5-1 and TRBJ2-3, with 7 bases identical to TRBD2. This TCR derives from a boy under three years old with a congenital heart defect. The CDR3 protein is CASSWASGRSHTDTQYF. DNA of the CDR3: TGCGCCAGCAGCTGGGCTAGCGGAAGGAGCCACACAGATACGCAGTATTTT. The whole variable domain, filled in from reference TRBV5-1 and TRBJ2-3, reads KAGVTQTPRYLIKTRGQQVTLSCSPISGHRSVSWYQQTPGQGLQFLFEYFSETQRNKGNFPGRFSGRQFSNSRSEMNVSTLELGDSALYLCASSWASGRSHTDTQYFGPGTRLTVL.